One sample yielded the 20 T cell receptor beta chains listed below, sequenced in a study of blood T cell repertoires in COVID-19. The table came from immunoSEQ multiplex PCR; TCRdb's copy has only in-frame clones and leaves some out. This table holds roughly 230,000 clones, 65% to 90% found once. Material: peripheral blood. The receptors originated from a woman aged 50 to 65 with acute or convalescent COVID-19.

This clone appeared a single time. V usage is TRBV12-3 or TRBV12-4 and J usage is TRBJ2-2, with D unclear. Trimming took off 3 bases at V and 4 bases at J, with 6 bases between the two ends. The CDR3 consists of 13 residues. CDR3 nucleotide sequence: TGTGCCAGCAGTTTTGTCAGCACCGGGGAGCTGTTTTTT. Its protein is CASSFVSTGELFF.

CDR3 amino acids: CASSSLGRADLETQYF. The CDR3 DNA reads as TGTGCCAGCTCTTCTTTGGGGAGGGCGGATCTTGAGACCCAGTACTTC. This sequence joins TRBV5-4 and TRBJ2-5; TRBD2 agrees at 7 bases. This CDR3 comprises 16 residues. The junction had 17 bases not matched to a gene; V was cut back by 7 bases and J by 5 bases. The germline gives CDR1 SGHNT, CDR2 YYREEE (reference sequence).

The V and J genes are TRBV7-9 and TRBJ1-2; D is ambiguous. The V gene lost 3 bases and the J gene lost 7 bases, with 9 bases spanning the gap. The CDR3 consists of 12 residues. Germline-derived CDR1 and CDR2 are SEHNR and FQNEAQ (reference sequence). The CDR3 spells CASSFTERGYTF. The CDR3, as DNA: TGTGCCAGCAGCTTCACCGAGCGTGGCTACACCTTC. The whole variable domain, filled in from reference TRBV7-9 and TRBJ1-2, reads DTGVSQNPRHKITKRGQNVTFRCDPISEHNRLYWYRQTLGQGPEFLTYFQNEAQLEKSRLLSDRFSAERPKGSFSTLEIQRTEQGDSAMYLCASSFTERGYTFGSGTRLTVV.

This clone was seen more than once but under ten times. The V and J genes are TRBV5-6 and TRBJ1-2; 9 nucleotides match TRBD1. With 7 bases clipped from V and 8 bases from J, the junction kept 9 bases outside the gene matches. This CDR3 comprises 13 residues. The germline V gene has CDR1 SGHDT and CDR2 YYEEEE. The CDR3 is CASSRDRAQGYTF. The CDR3 region has the DNA TGTGCCAGCTCACGGGACAGGGCGCAAGGCTACACCTTC.

J is TRBJ2-7 and V is TRBV7-2, with TRBD1 as a possible D gene (5 bases). This CDR3 region has 14 residues. The germline V and J ends were trimmed by 7 bases and 4 bases, with 17 bases remaining between them. Germline CDR1 SGHTA, CDR2 FQGNSA. DNA for the CDR3: TGTGCCAGCAACGGTCGGACAAGGGCGTACGAGCAGTACTTC. Protein product: CASNGRTRAYEQYF.

This sequence joins TRBV5-6 and TRBJ1-1; D is ambiguous. This CDR3 region has 14 residues. With 2 bases removed from V and 4 bases from J, the gap between germline ends came to 12 bases. The germline V gene encodes CDR1 SGHDT and CDR2 YYEEEE. The CDR3 bases are TGTGCCAGCAGCTTCCTAGAAGTGGGCACTGAAGCTTTCTTT. Its protein is CASSFLEVGTEAFF.

The CDR3 loop reads CASSRGQNSPLHF. As DNA, the CDR3 is TGTGCCAGCAGTCGAGGACAAAATTCACCCCTCCACTTT. The chain recombines TRBV12-3 or TRBV12-4 with TRBJ1-6, with D perhaps TRBD1 (5 bases). V was pared by 5 bases and J by 7 bases, with 9 bases between. This CDR3 is 13 amino acids long.

This clone has more than one count but fewer than ten. V usage is TRBV18 and J usage is TRBJ1-5; perhaps TRBD1 as D (5 bases). Per germline, CDR1 KGHSH and CDR2 LQKENI. The CDR3 has 15 amino acids. V lost 5 bases and J 0 bases, leaving 11 bases between the germline ends. CDR3 sequence reads: CASSTKGNSNQPQHF. In DNA form, the CDR3 reads TGTGCCAGCTCAACAAAGGGGAATAGCAATCAGCCCCAGCATTTT.

V and J are TRBV28 and TRBJ1-4, with unresolved D. In germline, CDR1 is MDHEN, CDR2 SYDVKM. Trimming pared 7 bases from V and 8 bases from J, leaving 14 bases between. The CDR3 length is 13 residues. CDR3 bases: TGTGCCAGCAATACGCCTGCCAGGGAAAAACTGTTTTTT. Translated, it gives CASNTPAREKLFF. The full variable domain, its missing parts supplied by reference TRBV28 and TRBJ1-4, is DVKVTQSSRYLVKRTGEKVFLECVQDMDHENMFWYRQDPGLGLRLIYFSYDVKMKEKGDIPEGYSVSREKKERFSLILESASTNQTSMYLCASNTPAREKLFFGSGTQLSVL.

The chain couples TRBV5-1 to TRBJ1-6; maybe TRBD1 (5 bases). The germline CDR1 and CDR2 sequences are SGHRS and YFSETQ. Deletions cut 4 bases from V and 5 bases from J, with 16 bases between. The CDR3 has 16 residues. CDR3 in amino acids: CASSLDGGRNNSPLHF. The CDR3 DNA reads TGCGCCAGCAGCCTTGACGGGGGACGCAATAATTCACCCCTCCACTTT.

The rearrangement links TRBV6-2 or TRBV6-3 to TRBJ1-1; maybe TRBD1 (5 bases). Germline loops: CDR1 MNHEY, CDR2 SVGEGT. This CDR3 comprises 14 residues. The V end was cut by 5 bases, the J end by 4 bases, with 14 bases between. The CDR3 is CASSPYIGGTEAFF. The CDR3, as DNA: TGTGCCAGCAGTCCCTACATCGGGGGCACTGAAGCTTTCTTT.

The chain uses TRBV7-6 and TRBJ1-2; D might be TRBD1 (5 bases). In germline, CDR1 is SGHVS, CDR2 FNYEAQ. The germline V and J ends were trimmed by 5 bases and 7 bases, with 14 bases remaining between them. The length of the CDR3 is 13 residues. The CDR3 is CASSPNPQGGYTF. CDR3 coding DNA: TGTGCCAGCAGCCCAAACCCTCAGGGTGGCTACACCTTC.

This chain joins TRBV12-3 or TRBV12-4 and TRBJ1-1; 7 nucleotides match TRBD1. V lost 4 bases and J lost 8; bases outside the gene matches: 4. The CDR3 has 12 amino acids. The CDR3 region is CASSYSTGEAFF. The CDR3 DNA is TGTGCCAGCAGTTACTCGACAGGGGAAGCTTTCTTT.

The chain has TRBV5-6 and TRBJ1-2; TRBD1 aligns across 12 bases. This CDR3 has 16 amino acids. Per germline, CDR1 SGHDT and CDR2 YYEEEE. V was pared by 0 bases and J by 7 bases, with 7 bases of the junction left unmatched. The CDR3 here is CASSLGSGTGGVGYTF. The DNA for the CDR3 is TGTGCCAGCAGCTTGGGGAGCGGGACAGGGGGCGTTGGCTACACCTTC.

The V call is TRBV28, the J call TRBJ1-5; unclear D gene. Per germline, CDR1 MDHEN and CDR2 SYDVKM. V was shortened by 3 bases and J by 9 bases, with 9 bases between the two germline ends. The CDR3 is 12 amino acids. The CDR3 DNA sequence: TGTGCCAGCAGTTTCGAGCGAGCGCCCCAGCATTTT. It translates to CASSFERAPQHF.

This rearrangement joins TRBV7-8 to TRBJ2-7; D remains unclear. Trimming left V 3 bases short and J 3 bases short, with 9 bases between. The CDR3 has 13 amino acids. The germline CDR1 and CDR2 sequences are SGHVS and FQNEAQ. CDR3 protein: CASSFSPSYEQYF. CDR3 in DNA: TGTGCCAGCAGCTTCTCCCCCAGCTACGAGCAGTACTTC.

This chain uses TRBV6-4 with TRBJ1-6; no firm D call. Germline-derived CDR1 and CDR2 are MRHNA and SNTAGT. CDR3 length equals 13 residues. Trimming pared 2 bases from V and 6 bases from J, leaving 5 bases between. CDR3 bases: TGTGCCAGCAGTGACGACACTAATTCACCCCTCCACTTT. Encoded protein: CASSDDTNSPLHF.

The CDR3 DNA sequence: TGTGCCAGCAGTGTAAGACTTAACAGGGGTGTCACTGAAGCTTTCTTT. Protein product: CASSVRLNRGVTEAFF. The rearrangement links TRBV28 to TRBJ1-1; TRBD1 aligns across 7 bases. Germline values: CDR1 MDHEN, CDR2 SYDVKM. The CDR3 contains 16 residues. The V segment lost 5 bases and the J segment 4 bases; nucleotides outside the gene matches: 13.

The gene calls are TRBV6-4 and TRBJ1-6; tentative D call: TRBD1 (6 bases). The CDR3 is made up of 15 amino acids. Per germline, CDR1 MRHNA and CDR2 SNTAGT. The germline V and J ends were trimmed by 6 bases and 7 bases, with 16 bases remaining between them. The chain's CDR3 is CASRGAPGPNSPLHF. The CDR3 DNA reads TGTGCCAGCAGGGGGGCCCCCGGTCCCAATTCACCCCTCCACTTT.

The V gene is TRBV5-5, the J gene TRBJ1-1, with a weak D call TRBD1 (6 bases). CDR3 length: 15 residues. Germline CDR1 reads SGHKS; CDR2 reads YYEKEE (reference sequence). V was shortened by 1 base and J by 2 bases, with 12 bases between the two germline ends. CDR3: CASSLSLQGNTEAFF. CDR3 DNA sequence: TGTGCCAGCAGCTTGTCGCTACAGGGCAACACTGAAGCTTTCTTT.